This T cell receptor (beta chain) stems from a study of technical replicates of blood from four donors. Libraries were prepared by immunoSEQ multiplex PCR; TCRdb keeps only in-frame clonotypes and omits some of them. The sample consists of 40,000 to 60,000 clones, 92% of them appearing once. Germline V gene data show CDR1 as SNHLY and CDR2 as FYNNEI. The CDR3 covers 13 residues. With 5 bases clipped from V and 12 bases from J, the junction kept 8 bases outside the gene matches. The chain couples TRBV2 to TRBJ1-5; 9 bases map to TRBD1. The source of this sequence is a human donor in good health. Some clones in this sample may be carry-over from other donors' samples. The sample taken for sequencing was PBMCs. The CDR3 loop reads CASSNIGQGLQHF. CDR3 bases: TGTGCCAGCAGTAATATCGGACAGGGGCTCCAGCATTTT.